This entry features one T cell receptor beta chain sequence. This clone's antigen is unknown. Nothing much larger sits one base from this clone, and base qualities are not available. This specimen comes from a study of blood T cells in healthy people across ages (dated by TCRdb to the mid-2010s). With regard to the full study: In model experiments, template switching captured roughly one uniquely barcoded TCR beta cDNA molecule for every two T cells. The study measured age-related changes in TCR beta repertoire diversity using deep sequencing normalized with unique cDNA molecular identifiers. Four age groups were formed from the donors: young (average approximately 15 years), middle-aged (approximately 39), aged (about 62) and long-lived (around 82). Two additional independent replicas of 1 million unique cDNA reads from the same blood draw were analyzed for two donors (one aged 18 to 30 and one aged 80 or older). Points the paper makes about the study in general: The long-lived group showed more naive CD4+ T cells, fewer expanded clones and increased TCR diversity than the aged group, suggesting age selection. The CMV infection status of donors was not known, potentially confounding age-related changes in expanded clonotypes. Since profiling was done on bulk unsorted PBMCs, naive and antigen-experienced compartments could not be conclusively compared. Estimates of total diversity based on one million sequenced T cells were considered lower bounds and underestimates. Observed TCR beta diversity per million T cells fell roughly linearly with age, and a significant reduction was already apparent by age around 40. There was a strong correlation between observed TCR beta diversity and the percentage of naive T cells measured by flow cytometry.

Systemically healthy Caucasian individuals from Russia, about 38 in total and aged about 6 to 90 years, were included as donors. Approximately 9.7 milliliters of peripheral blood were drawn from each donor into EDTA-treated Vacutainer tubes. Ficoll-Paque density-gradient centrifugation was used to isolate PBMCs, with at least 6.5 million per sample. Total RNA, at least 6 micrograms per sample, was extracted from PBMCs with Trizol reagent. The percentages of naive CD45RAhigh/CD27high T cells were determined by flow cytometry on a PBMC aliquot from every donor. Library prep was done by 5' RACE. The sequencing machine was an Illumina HiSeq 2500. The second PCR ran for about 6 to 12 cycles and used a J-beta primer mix along with a sample-barcoded 5' primer. A template-switch 5' adaptor carrying 12 random nucleotides introduced a unique molecular identifier onto each TCR beta cDNA molecule. Each sample yielded at least 2.5 million CDR3-containing paired-end reads. First-strand cDNA synthesis was performed from all RNA using the Mint cDNA synthesis kit, with priming by a TRBC-specific oligonucleotide. All cDNA was treated with uracil-DNA glycosylase and then went through a first 18-cycle PCR with the universal primers M1SS and BC2_uni_R. The authors' pipeline ran thus. For normalization, 1 million high-quality reads, each with a distinct molecular identifier, were randomly selected from each sample. Reads sharing molecular identifiers were discarded rather than binned into consensus sequences. CDR3 identification, clonotype clustering and error correction used MiTCR with a Q25 quality threshold and the strictest error-elimination algorithm. A nonparametric unseen species model with Euler transformation was used to estimate lower-bound total TCR beta diversity. In TCRdb, the public reads were trimmed at Q25 with fastp and aligned with MiXCR, with productive beta chains retained. Rows with one shared CDR3 protein collapse into an entry with the most common genes and DNA. TCRdb's processing, not the study's, gives the V and J calls here. This sample comprises around 500,000 distinct CDR3 sequences, 25% to 35% of them detected only once. 3% to 4.5% of the sample rests with the top ten.

The germline V gene (reference sequence) supplies CDR1 DFQATT and CDR2 SNEGSKA. From its cysteine to its phenylalanine, the CDR3 spans 12 amino acids. The kept DNA is CDR3 alone, 36 bases in frame from the first base. The germline V and J ends show losses of 5 bases and 3 bases respectively, and no gene match explains 4 bases of the junction. These sequences were also reported in another study, on T cells of mothers and their children. According to the second study: Nine systemically healthy Caucasian individuals served as donors, namely three mothers together with their six children. cDNA synthesis used all of the extracted RNA, with about 1.5 ug of RNA in each 15 ul reaction. In the second PCR, sample barcodes and 2-4 random nucleotides were introduced via the M1S primer. Over 9.5 million TCR beta CDR3 reads were obtained for each mother, and some 3 million reads were obtained for each child. In both related and unrelated pairs, thymic selection shapes the output of TCR recombination in a similar way, with inherited differences having only a minor effect. Normalized repertoire overlap was always slightly but never significantly higher in related than unrelated mother-child pairs. No persistent microchimeric T cell clones were detected, at a sensitivity of around 97 clones per million clonotypes. The study used deep NGS to compare TCR beta repertoires of mothers and children, seeking features distinguishing related mother-child pairs from unrelated individuals. Mothers averaged around 43 +/- 4 years of age and children averaged around 11 +/- 4 years. After adapter ligation was performed with NEBNext reagents, the libraries were sequenced on an Illumina HiSeq 2000 with 100+100 nt paired-end reads. To prevent cross-contamination, the mother and child libraries were prepared one month apart and sequenced in separate runs. For each donor, between 500,000 and 2,000,000 distinct TCR beta clonotypes were identified. Naive TCR beta clonotypes were estimated from low-frequency clonotypes matched to each donor's FACS-determined naive share, without sorting.

The sequencing sample was made of blood. The V and J segments used are TRBV20-1 and TRBJ2-7; TRBD1 fits 7 bases in the junction. This clonotype was obtained from a boy between 2 and 10 years old in good health. The CDR3 protein is CSARYRGYEQYF. In nucleotides, the sequence is TGCAGTGCTCGGTACAGGGGCTACGAGCAGTACTTC.